The entry below describes one T cell receptor (beta chain). The CDR3 has 20 amino acids. CDR1 and CDR2 (germline): SGDLS, YYNGEE. V was pared by 0 bases and J by 2 bases, with 14 bases of the junction left unmatched. These data originate in a study of blood T cell repertoires in COVID-19. As originally analysed: Nucleated cell number was recorded as an estimate derived from reference gene primer amplification. Sequencing used immunoSEQ multiplex PCR; TCRdb keeps in-frame clones, though not all of them. The V and J calls and clone size are taken from that table; D and trimming were inferred from the DNA. The repertoire has fewer than 350,000 clones, about 89% of them found once; the top ten carry about 7.8%.

The source material was peripheral blood. The clonotype comes from a woman aged 45-65 years who had recovered from COVID-19. V gene TRBV9 combines with J gene TRBJ2-3, with 11 nucleotides matching TRBD2. CDR3 DNA: TGTGCCAGCAGCGTAGGTTCCGGGACTAGCGGCGCCGGGGTCACAGATACGCAGTATTTT. Translation: CASSVGSGTSGAGVTDTQYF.